Shown below are 6 T cell receptor beta chains from a single sample sequenced in a study of T cell changes during pregnancy in multiple sclerosis. Generated by immunoSEQ multiplex PCR, the TCRdb table keeps only in-frame clones and is missing some. The sample comprises tens of thousands of clones, about 90% of which are singletons, and approximately 0.6% rests with the top ten. Sequenced here: CD4+ T cells from peripheral blood mononuclear cells, sampled after pregnancy. These receptors were taken from a female donor with multiple sclerosis, enrolled in a pregnancy study.

V usage is TRBV4-2 and J usage is TRBJ1-5; TRBD1 might be the D (5 bases). This CDR3 region has 16 residues. V lost 0 bases and J 0 bases, leaving 9 bases between the germline ends. The germline V gene encodes CDR1 LGHNA and CDR2 YNFKEQ. CDR3 DNA sequence: TGTGCCAGCAGCCAAGAGGCAGGGTTTAGCAATCAGCCCCAGCATTTT. Translated: CASSQEAGFSNQPQHF.

The chain employs TRBV10-3 and TRBJ2-2; TRBD1 might be the D (6 bases). CDR1 and CDR2 (germline): ENHRY, SYGVKD. CDR3 length: 13 amino acids. V was trimmed by 8 bases and J by 7 bases, leaving 14 bases between them. As DNA, the CDR3 is TGTGCCATCGGGGCAGGGGAGATCGGGGAGCTGTTTTTT. Protein sequence: CAIGAGEIGELFF.

The chain couples TRBV4-2 to TRBJ2-7; D is unclear. In germline, CDR1 is LGHNA, CDR2 YNFKEQ. This CDR3 is built from 11 residues. V was pared by 0 bases and J by 6 bases, with 3 bases between. CDR3 region: CASSQDSEQYF. CDR3 sequence (DNA): TGTGCCAGCAGCCAAGACTCCGAGCAGTACTTC.

This clone has only one observation. The chain combines TRBV7-6 with TRBJ2-3, with TRBD2 matching over 14 bases. CDR1 and CDR2 from the germline V gene are SGHVS and FNYEAQ. The CDR3 totals 18 residues. The V and J ends lost 1 base and 3 bases, in that order; junction bases with no gene match: 6. CDR3 coding DNA: TGTGCCAGCAGCTTAGTCGGGACTAGCGGGAGTGTTACAGATACGCAGTATTTT. Its translation: CASSLVGTSGSVTDTQYF.

V gene TRBV5-1 combines with J gene TRBJ2-3; 9 nucleotides line up with TRBD2. This CDR3 has 18 residues. CDR1 and CDR2 (germline): SGHRS, YFSETQ. Trimming took 0 bases from V and 4 from J; bases not matched to a gene: 12. CDR3 nucleotide sequence: TGCGCCAGCAGCTTGGCGGTGGGGGCTAGCGGGAAATCAGATACGCAGTATTTT. Translated, it gives CASSLAVGASGKSDTQYF.

This chain uses TRBV10-2 with TRBJ2-1; possibly TRBD2 for D (5 bases). Deletions cut 7 bases from V and 7 bases from J, with 23 bases between. From germline, CDR1 is WSHSY and CDR2 SAAADI. CDR3 size: 16 residues. The CDR3 sequence: CASTERTASAGNEQFF. CDR3 in DNA: TGCGCCAGCACCGAACGGACTGCTTCGGCTGGGAATGAGCAGTTCTTC.